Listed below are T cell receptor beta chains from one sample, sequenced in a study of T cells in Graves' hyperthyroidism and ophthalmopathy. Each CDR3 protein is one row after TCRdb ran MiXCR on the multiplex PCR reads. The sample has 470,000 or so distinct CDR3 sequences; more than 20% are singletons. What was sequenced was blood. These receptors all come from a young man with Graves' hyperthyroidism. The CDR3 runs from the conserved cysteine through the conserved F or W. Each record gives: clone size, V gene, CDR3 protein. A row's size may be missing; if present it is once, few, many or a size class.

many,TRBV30,CAWSVGRFNQPQHF
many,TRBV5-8,CASSFDQPQHF
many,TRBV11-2,CASSSAIGAAEQYF
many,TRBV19,CASSISGYEAFF
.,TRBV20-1,CRGGGQETQYF
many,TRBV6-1,CASSGKQGTQPQHF
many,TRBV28,CASRPGTGDQPQHF
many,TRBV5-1,CASSPGQATYEQYF
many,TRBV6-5,CASSYRGLETQYF
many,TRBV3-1,CASSHLGFDETQYF
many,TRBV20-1,CSASIGQGPYEQYF